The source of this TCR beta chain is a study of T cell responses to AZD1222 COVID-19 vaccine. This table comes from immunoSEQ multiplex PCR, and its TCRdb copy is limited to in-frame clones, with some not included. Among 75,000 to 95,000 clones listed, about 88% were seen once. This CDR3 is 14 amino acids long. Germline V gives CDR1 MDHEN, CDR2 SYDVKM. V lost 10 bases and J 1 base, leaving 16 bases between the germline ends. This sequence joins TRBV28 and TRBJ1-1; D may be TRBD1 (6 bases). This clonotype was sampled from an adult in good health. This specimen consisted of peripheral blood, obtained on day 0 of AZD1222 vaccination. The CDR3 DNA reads TGTGCCACCATTGAAGGGGGTCGGAACACTGAAGCTTTCTTT. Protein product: CATIEGGRNTEAFF.